The present TCR beta chain was sequenced within a study of blood T cell repertoires in COVID-19. Study overall: Whether acute or convalescent, the COVID-19 samples came from the United States, Italy and Spain.

This CDR3 is 12 amino acids long. Deletions cut 8 bases from V and 4 bases from J, with 11 bases between. CDR1 and CDR2 (germline): MDHEN, SYDVKM. Participants were aged about 18 to 100 years from about two dozen US areas. Cohorts were assigned according to the clinical history that participants reported. As handled by the study authors: Estimation of nucleated cell counts relied on the amplification of reference gene primers. This table comes from immunoSEQ multiplex PCR, and its TCRdb copy is limited to in-frame clones, with some not included. V and J calls and clone size are those listed in that table; D and trimming were worked out from the DNA. The repertoire has fewer than 250,000 clones, 65% to 90% of them found once; the top ten carry 3% to 4.5%.

The gene calls are TRBV28 and TRBJ1-2; D is uncertain. The sequenced sample consisted of PBMCs or T cells enriched from blood (not recorded which). The sequence derives from a woman in her 40s with acute COVID-19. The CDR3 loop is CASVGQIYGYTF. The DNA for the CDR3 is TGTGCCAGCGTTGGGCAGATCTATGGCTACACCTTC.